This TCR beta chain emerged from a study of cytomegalovirus exposure and HLA in healthy donors. Overall study results and limits: Serostatus for CMV was the only available immune exposure information. Within an earlier analysis, most TCR beta V segments proved productive either about 87% or about 30% of the time.

This clone was recorded once. The antigen remains unidentified. Use of 60 Vbeta and 13 Jbeta primers characterized the PCR. TCRdb keeps only in-frame clones here, not all; method: immunoSEQ multiplex PCR. In the table there are hundreds of thousands of clones, roughly two thirds of which are singletons. The CDR3 spans 14 residues. Germline assignment: CDR1 SGHRS and CDR2 YFSETQ. V lost 4 bases and J lost 6, with 16 bases in between. The material sequenced was PBMCs. V usage is TRBV5-1 and J usage is TRBJ1-1, with TRBD1 as a possible D gene (6 bases). The clonotype was recovered from a female donor in good health and CMV-seronegative. CDR3 sequence (DNA): TGCGCCAGCAGCATACAGGGACGGAGGTCTGAAGCTTTCTTT. It encodes CASSIQGRRSEAFF.